These T cell receptor beta chains were read from a single sample in a study of spatial heterogeneity in lung cancer. Via MiXCR, TCRdb re-called the 5' RACE reads, giving one row per CDR3 protein. This sample has roughly 25,000 distinct CDR3 sequences, with 9.5% to 15% found just once. Sample: PBMCs, taken at surgery. These receptors were collected from a female donor with early-stage non-small cell lung cancer. Each CDR3 is given with its conserved first and last residue. Fields, in order: clone size, D gene, J gene, V gene, CDR3 protein, CDR3 DNA. D genes are given only for firm matches. The size of a clone is reported for some rows only, either as once, few or many, or as a class for expanded clones.

>many|TRBD2|TRBJ2-4|TRBV20-1
CSASPGTSGGAKNIQYF
TGCAGTGCTAGCCCCGGGACTAGCGGGGGGGCCAAAAACATTCAGTACTTC
>many|NA|TRBJ2-3|TRBV18
CASSPKGDTDTQYF
TGTGCCAGCTCACCAAAGGGGGACACAGATACGCAGTATTTT
>many|NA|TRBJ2-2|TRBV19
CASSISGNTGELFF
TGTGCCAGTAGTATTAGCGGGAACACCGGGGAGCTGTTTTTT
>NA|NA|TRBJ1-1|TRBV7-9
CASSLARGINTEAFF
TGTGCCAGCAGCTTAGCGAGAGGGATTAACACTGAAGCTTTCTTT
>few|NA|TRBJ1-4|TRBV20-1
CSASSVANEKLFF
TGCAGTGCTAGTTCGGTGGCTAATGAAAAACTGTTTTTT
>many|NA|TRBJ2-6|TRBV7-3
CASSLNRANVLTF
TGTGCCAGCAGCTTAAACAGGGCCAACGTCCTGACTTTC
>few|NA|TRBJ1-2|TRBV7-2
CASSLATAYGYTF
TGTGCCAGCAGCTTAGCGACAGCATATGGCTACACCTTC
>few|NA|TRBJ1-5|TRBV6-2/TRBV6-3
CASSPRRGGGQPQHF
TGTGCCAGCAGCCCCCGTCGGGGGGGAGGTCAGCCCCAGCATTTT
>many|NA|TRBJ2-7|TRBV18
CASSPPQLYEQYF
TGTGCCAGCTCACCACCGCAGCTCTACGAGCAGTACTTC
>NA|TRBD1|TRBJ2-3|TRBV10-3
CAIKGGAATDTQYF
TGTGCCATCAAAGGGGGCGCGGCGACAGATACGCAGTATTTT
>NA|NA|TRBJ1-2|TRBV19
CASSITGTYGYTF
TGTGCCAGTAGTATCACAGGGACCTATGGCTACACCTTC
>NA|NA|TRBJ2-2|TRBV7-9
CASSPTGELFF
TGTGCCAGCAGCCCGACCGGGGAGCTGTTTTTT
>many|TRBD1|TRBJ1-5|TRBV7-8
CASSQGEILAQHF
TGTGCCAGCAGTCAGGGGGAAATCTTGGCCCAGCATTTT
>many|NA|TRBJ2-5|TRBV4-3
CASSQDRGGQETQYF
TGCGCCAGCAGCCAAGATAGAGGGGGCCAAGAGACCCAGTACTTC
>many|NA|TRBJ2-7|TRBV7-2
CASSSNGGSYEQYF
TGTGCCAGCAGCTCCAATGGAGGCTCCTACGAGCAGTACTTC
>NA|NA|TRBJ2-1|TRBV7-2
CASSFSHDEQFF
TGTGCCAGCAGCTTTAGCCACGATGAGCAGTTCTTC
>many|NA|TRBJ1-5|TRBV20-1
CSARGGVSNQPQHF
TGCAGTGCTAGAGGGGGGGTTAGCAATCAGCCCCAGCATTTT
>few|TRBD1|TRBJ2-1|TRBV19
CASSYRSDRGYNEQFF
TGTGCCAGTAGCTATAGATCGGACAGGGGGTATAATGAGCAGTTCTTC
>many|TRBD1|TRBJ2-3|TRBV19
CATWDSASTDTQYF
TGTGCCACATGGGACAGCGCTAGCACAGATACGCAGTATTTT
>medium-sized|TRBD1|TRBJ1-3|TRBV24-1
CATSESTGDSSGNTIYF
TGTGCCACCAGTGAATCGACAGGGGATAGCTCTGGAAACACCATATATTTT
>NA|NA|TRBJ2-5|TRBV28
CASRRVDETQYF
TGTGCCAGCAGGCGGGTTGACGAGACCCAGTACTTC
>many|NA|TRBJ1-5|TRBV24-1
CATSDRASYQPQHF
TGTGCCACCAGTGACCGCGCCAGTTATCAGCCCCAGCATTTT
>many|NA|TRBJ2-1|TRBV20-1
CSASNQGIAKHGREFF
TGCAGTGCTAGCAATCAAGGGATTGCAAAACACGGCCGAGAGTTCTTC
>many|NA|TRBJ2-1|TRBV29-1
CSFNRNGEQFF
TGCAGCTTCAACCGTAACGGTGAGCAGTTCTTC
>many|NA|TRBJ2-2|TRBV2
CASSEWRDGELFF
TGTGCCAGCAGTGAATGGCGGGACGGGGAGCTGTTTTTT
>many|TRBD1|TRBJ2-2|TRBV7-3
CASSPGQGTGELFF
TGTGCCAGCAGCCCGGGACAGGGCACCGGGGAGCTGTTTTTT
>NA|TRBD2|TRBJ2-7|TRBV18
CASLSSAGGAYEQYF
TGTGCCAGCTTAAGCAGTGCGGGAGGGGCCTACGAGCAGTACTTC
>many|TRBD2|TRBJ2-5|TRBV10-3
CAISEPTSGPETQYF
TGTGCCATCAGTGAGCCGACTAGCGGGCCAGAGACCCAGTACTTC
>many|TRBD2|TRBJ2-1|TRBV7-6
CASSGGLAGDIGNNEQFF
TGTGCCAGCAGCGGGGGACTAGCGGGCGACATTGGGAACAATGAGCAGTTCTTC
>many|NA|TRBJ1-1|TRBV20-1
CSAKASMNTEAFF
TGCAGTGCTAAGGCCTCCATGAACACTGAAGCTTTCTTT
>many|NA|TRBJ1-6|TRBV3-1
CASRLGQINSPLHF
TGTGCCAGCAGACTGGGACAAATAAATTCACCCCTCCACTTT
>few|NA|TRBJ2-3|TRBV27
CASSSYTTQRGDTQYF
TGTGCCAGCAGTTCCTACACTACGCAAAGGGGAGATACGCAGTATTTT
>many|TRBD1|TRBJ1-1|TRBV11-2
CASSPGQAMRTEAFF
TGTGCCAGCAGCCCAGGACAGGCTATGAGGACTGAAGCTTTCTTT
>few|TRBD2|TRBJ2-5|TRBV11-2
CASGGGQETQYF
TGTGCCAGCGGGGGGGGCCAAGAGACCCAGTACTTC
>many|NA|TRBJ1-2|TRBV7-3
CASSSRANYGYTF
TGTGCCAGCAGCTCCCGAGCTAACTATGGCTACACCTTC
>NA|NA|TRBJ1-5|TRBV6-2/TRBV6-3
CASSPQGQPQHF
TGTGCCAGCAGCCCACAGGGTCAGCCCCAGCATTTT
>many|NA|TRBJ2-3|TRBV7-3
CASSTRTVADTQYF
TGTGCCAGCAGCACAAGGACCGTGGCAGATACGCAGTATTTT